This T cell receptor (beta chain) emerged from a study of cytomegalovirus exposure and HLA in healthy donors. Vbeta (60) and Jbeta (13) primers were used in the PCR. The repertoire was sequenced with immunoSEQ multiplex PCR; TCRdb's copy has only in-frame clones and lacks some. This sample has about 92,000 clones, with around four fifths found just once. V shed 4 bases, J shed 4 bases, and the junction held 12 bases outside the gene matches. CDR1 and CDR2 (germline): MDHEN, SYDVKM. This CDR3 region has 16 residues. This rearrangement joins TRBV28 to TRBJ1-1; 7 nucleotides line up with TRBD1. Sequencing was performed on PBMCs. The TCR sequence derives from a woman under 30 in good health and CMV-seropositive. The CDR3 region is CASSSHSGQPFTEAFF. CDR3 sequence (DNA): TGTGCCAGCAGTTCACACTCGGGACAGCCTTTCACTGAAGCTTTCTTT. The entire variable domain, with the rest obtained from reference TRBV28 and TRBJ1-1, is as follows: DVKVTQSSRYLVKRTGEKVFLECVQDMDHENMFWYRQDPGLGLRLIYFSYDVKMKEKGDIPEGYSVSREKKERFSLILESASTNQTSMYLCASSSHSGQPFTEAFFGQGTRLTVV.